This T cell receptor (beta chain) was identified during a study of control samples from healthy donors and cancer patients. Sequenced by immunoSEQ multiplex PCR; TCRdb stores in-frame clones only, minus some. The table shows 150,000 to 200,000 clones, with roughly 90% occurring only once. The CDR3 runs 13 residues. The V and J ends lost 5 bases and 9 bases respectively, with 14 bases between them. Germline lookup yields CDR1 SGHTA and CDR2 FQGNSA. This rearrangement joins TRBV7-2 to TRBJ1-5; possibly TRBD1 for D (6 bases). This TCR was recovered from a young man in good health. Specimen: blood. CDR3 protein: CASSPLRGRPQHF. The CDR3 DNA sequence: TGTGCCAGCAGCCCTTTGAGGGGGAGGCCCCAGCATTTT.